The clone carrying this T cell receptor beta chain has only one observation. Its antigen is currently unknown. Genomic DNA per cell subset filled all wells of several immunoSEQ plates. Original processing methods: Filtering differed for immunoSEQ, which gave only junction sequences without quality scores. Data came from immunoSEQ multiplex PCR; TCRdb stores just in-frame clones and leaves some out. Clone size and the V and J calls come from that table; the DNA yielded D and trimming. The sample lists about 600,000 clones, more than 95% occurring once. This specimen comes from a study of shared clonotypes between healthy human individuals. Broader study findings: Naive CD4 clonotypes overlapped across a few donors at roughly 5%.

Per the germline V gene, CDR1 is SGHRS and CDR2 is YFSETQ. This CDR3 is built from 11 residues. The ends were cut back, 1 base at V and 6 bases at J, with 5 bases in the middle. This TCR came from a woman aged 25 to 39 in good health. The rearrangement links TRBV5-1 to TRBJ2-7; D ambiguous. The source material was naive CD4+ T cells sorted from blood. Stated subset: CD45RA+ positively selected. The chain's CDR3 is CASSLSREQYF. The CDR3 nucleotides read TGCGCCAGCAGCTTGTCCCGCGAGCAGTACTTC. Complete variable domain (other parts from reference TRBV5-1 and TRBJ2-7): KAGVTQTPRYLIKTRGQQVTLSCSPISGHRSVSWYQQTPGQGLQFLFEYFSETQRNKGNFPGRFSGRQFSNSRSEMNVSTLELGDSALYLCASSLSREQYFGPGTRLTVT.